The T cell receptor (beta chain) under discussion was sequenced for a study of cytotoxic CD8 clonotypes in ibrutinib-treated CLL (dated by TCRdb to the early 2020s). Study-level background: In this cohort, more than 14 patients were treatment-naive and approximately twelve were relapsed/refractory, while under 18 had unmutated IGHV. Responses were partial in about 25 patients and complete in 2; after median about 68 months follow-up, about 14 stayed in remission and 12 progressed. Samples at response were collected after a median of roughly twelve months of treatment, with a range of 6 to 36 months. Samples averaged roughly 260,000 productive templates and 94,082 productive rearrangements. Of the approximately 86 participants in the trial, about 25 had longitudinal samples available. Cryopreserved peripheral blood mononuclear cells were collected at three points: before therapy, at response, and at either sustained remission or disease progression. Findings and caveats that apply to the study as a whole: Public clonotypes were rare and either contracted or stayed stable during treatment, and the rise in clonality at ibrutinib response reflected the expansion of private clonotypes. An increase in clonality was observed at ibrutinib response, with clonality remaining stable during sustained remission and falling back toward baseline at progression. Baseline clonality was found to be higher than that of age-matched healthy donors and was strongly correlated with circulating CD8+ T-cell counts. Sampling times were not matched between sustained-remission and progressing patients, and lymph node repertoires were not studied.

Each clonotype received, on average, 10x coverage in deep resolution sequencing performed on a MiSeq, where the target depth lay between 1 in 1 million and 1 in 200,000 T cells. TCR beta libraries were generated with the immunoSEQ hsTCRB Kit. Per the source publication's procedure: ImmunoSEQ Data Assistant and ImmunoSEQ Analyzer were used for data analysis, and V, D and J genes were assigned according to IMGT definitions. Clonality, with values ranging from 0 to 1, was calculated as one minus the normalized Shannon entropy of productive rearrangement frequencies. Only overrepresented clonotypes making up at least 0.05% of each patient's repertoire were included in the public clonotype analysis. About 13 age-matched healthy donor repertoires from immuneACCESS were used as controls for clonality. Here the immuneACCESS table is served through TCRdb, limited to in-frame sequences with V and J called. Missing clones are a known gap in these copies; in checked studies unresolved V genes cover under half, and the rest lacks a known reason. V, J and clone size are taken as reported in that table, and D and trimming were inferred from the DNA itself. The sample profile shows a few hundred thousand clones; around four fifths of them were found once. Roughly 7% of the sample goes to the ten largest clones.

From a lookup of the germline V gene, CDR1 and CDR2 are SGHDT and YYEEEE. The CDR3 holds 14 amino acids from the cysteine to the phenylalanine. CDR3 DNA is the only sequence kept; it has 42 bases, read in frame from the first base. V and J are trimmed by 4 bases and 7 bases, and the gene matches miss 5 bases of the junction. With respect to this clone: There is no known antigen for this receptor. Qualities for individual bases were not recorded, and no much larger clone is one base off.

For TCR beta library preparation, about 2 micrograms of genomic DNA were isolated from cryopreserved PBMCs. Longitudinal blood samples from CLL patients receiving ibrutinib monotherapy were subjected to high-throughput TCR beta sequencing. Patients were enrolled in a phase 2 open-label single-center ibrutinib monotherapy trial. Material: PBMCs, obtained before ibrutinib treatment. The receptor chain draws on TRBV5-6 and TRBJ1-1; 12 of the junction bases match TRBD1. The clonotype comes from a human donor with chronic lymphocytic leukemia. The CDR3 amino acid sequence is: CASSPGQGAVEAFF. The nucleotide sequence is TGTGCCAGCAGCCCGGGACAGGGGGCAGTTGAAGCTTTCTTT.